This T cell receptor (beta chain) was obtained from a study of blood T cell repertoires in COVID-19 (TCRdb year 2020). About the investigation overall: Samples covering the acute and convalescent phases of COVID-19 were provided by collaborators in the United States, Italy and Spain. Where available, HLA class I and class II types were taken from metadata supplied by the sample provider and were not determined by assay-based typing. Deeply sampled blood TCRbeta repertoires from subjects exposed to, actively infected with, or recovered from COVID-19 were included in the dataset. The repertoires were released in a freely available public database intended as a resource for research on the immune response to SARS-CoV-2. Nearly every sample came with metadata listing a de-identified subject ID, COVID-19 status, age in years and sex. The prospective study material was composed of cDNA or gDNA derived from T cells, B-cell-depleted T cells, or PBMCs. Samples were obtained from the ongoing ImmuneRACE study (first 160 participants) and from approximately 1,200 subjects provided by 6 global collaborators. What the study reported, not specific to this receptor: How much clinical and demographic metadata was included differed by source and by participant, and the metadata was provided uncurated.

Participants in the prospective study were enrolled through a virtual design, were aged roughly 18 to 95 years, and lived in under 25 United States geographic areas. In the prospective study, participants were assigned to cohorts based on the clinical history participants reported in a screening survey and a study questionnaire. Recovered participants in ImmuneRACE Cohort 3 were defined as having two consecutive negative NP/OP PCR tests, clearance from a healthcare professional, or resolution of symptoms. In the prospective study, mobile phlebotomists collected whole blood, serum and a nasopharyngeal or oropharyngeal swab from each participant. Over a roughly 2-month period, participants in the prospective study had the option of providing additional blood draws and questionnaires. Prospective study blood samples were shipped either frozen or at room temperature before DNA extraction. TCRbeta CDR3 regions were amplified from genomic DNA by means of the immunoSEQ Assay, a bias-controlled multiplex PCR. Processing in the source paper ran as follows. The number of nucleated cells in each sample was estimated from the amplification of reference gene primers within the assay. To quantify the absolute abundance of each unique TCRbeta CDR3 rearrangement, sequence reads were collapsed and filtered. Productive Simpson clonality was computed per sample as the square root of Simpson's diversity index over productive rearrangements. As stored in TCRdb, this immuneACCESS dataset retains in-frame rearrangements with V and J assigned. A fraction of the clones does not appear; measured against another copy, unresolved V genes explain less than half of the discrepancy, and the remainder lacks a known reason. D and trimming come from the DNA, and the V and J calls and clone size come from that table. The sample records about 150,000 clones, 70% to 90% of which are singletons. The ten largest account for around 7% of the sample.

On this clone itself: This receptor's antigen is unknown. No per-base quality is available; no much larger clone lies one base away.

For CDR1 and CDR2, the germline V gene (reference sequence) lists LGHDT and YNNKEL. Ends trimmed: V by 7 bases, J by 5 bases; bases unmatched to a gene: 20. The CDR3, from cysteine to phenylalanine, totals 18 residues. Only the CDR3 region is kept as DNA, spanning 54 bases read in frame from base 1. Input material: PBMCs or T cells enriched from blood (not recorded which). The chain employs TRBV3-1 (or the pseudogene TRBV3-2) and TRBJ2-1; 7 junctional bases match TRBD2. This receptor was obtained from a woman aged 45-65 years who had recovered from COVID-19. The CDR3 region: CASTNEPNSGTIDNEQFF. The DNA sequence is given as TGTGCCAGCACCAACGAGCCGAACTCGGGGACTATTGACAATGAGCAGTTCTTC.